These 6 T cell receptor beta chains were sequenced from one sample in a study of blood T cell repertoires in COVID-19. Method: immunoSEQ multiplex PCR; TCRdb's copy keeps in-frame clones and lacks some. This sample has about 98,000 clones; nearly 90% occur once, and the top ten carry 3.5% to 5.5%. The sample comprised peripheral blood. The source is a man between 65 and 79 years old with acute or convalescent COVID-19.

CDR3 sequence: CASSFLATRETQYF. The CDR3 DNA follows: TGTGCCAGCAGTTTCTTAGCCACCAGAGAGACCCAGTACTTC. The chain joins TRBV28 to TRBJ2-5; no clear D. The CDR3 is 14 amino acids. Deletions cut 3 bases from V and 4 bases from J, with 12 bases between. CDR1 and CDR2 (germline): MDHEN, SYDVKM.

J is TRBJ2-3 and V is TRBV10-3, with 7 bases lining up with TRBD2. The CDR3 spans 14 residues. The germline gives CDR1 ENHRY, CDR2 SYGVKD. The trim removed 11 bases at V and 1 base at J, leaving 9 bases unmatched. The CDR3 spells CAHRGDSGTDTQYF. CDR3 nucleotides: TGTGCCCACCGGGGGGACTCAGGCACAGATACGCAGTATTTT.

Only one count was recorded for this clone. Written as DNA, the CDR3 is TGTGCCTGGAGTGCGGACAGGGTTATCTATGGCTACACCTTC. The encoded protein is CAWSADRVIYGYTF. The chain combines TRBV30 with TRBJ1-2; 8 bases match TRBD1. The germline gives CDR1 GTSNPN, CDR2 SVGIG (reference sequence). This CDR3 is 14 amino acids long. J was trimmed by 4 bases and V by 1 base; bases with no gene match: 5.

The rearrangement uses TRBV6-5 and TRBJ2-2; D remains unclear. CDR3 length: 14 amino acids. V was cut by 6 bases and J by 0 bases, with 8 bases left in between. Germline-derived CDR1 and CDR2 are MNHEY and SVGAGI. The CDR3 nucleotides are TGTGCCAGCAGCCAGAAATCGAACACCGGGGAGCTGTTTTTT. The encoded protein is CASSQKSNTGELFF.

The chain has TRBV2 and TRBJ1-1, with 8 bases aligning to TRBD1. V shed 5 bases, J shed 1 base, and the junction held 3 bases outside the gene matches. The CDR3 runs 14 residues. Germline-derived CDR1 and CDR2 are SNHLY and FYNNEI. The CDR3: CASSLDRGNTEAFF. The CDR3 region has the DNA TGTGCCAGCAGTCTTGACAGGGGGAACACTGAAGCTTTCTTT.

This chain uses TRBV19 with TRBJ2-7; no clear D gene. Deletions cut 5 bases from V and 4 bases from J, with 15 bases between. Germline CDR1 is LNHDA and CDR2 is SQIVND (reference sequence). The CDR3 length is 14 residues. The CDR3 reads CASSEDRFGYEQYF. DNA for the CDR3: TGTGCCAGTAGTGAGGATAGGTTTGGTTACGAGCAGTACTTC.